The source of this T cell receptor beta chain is a study of T cell clones after liver transplantation. Sequencing used immunoSEQ multiplex PCR; TCRdb keeps in-frame clones, though not all of them. The repertoire holds roughly 40,000 clones, about 86% seen once, with 2% to 2.5% in the top ten. Germline V gene data show CDR1 as SGHTS and CDR2 as YDEGEE. Trimming removed 5 bases at V and 6 bases at J, with 12 bases between. The CDR3 runs 13 residues. This material consisted of CD4+ T cells from blood, taken 24 months after liver transplant. The chain joins TRBV5-8 to TRBJ1-5; TRBD1 is a possible D gene (6 bases). This receptor was obtained from a human patient who received a liver transplant. Some T cells may be graft donor cells. For the CDR3, the DNA is TGTGCCAGCAGGGTGCAGGGGTTTCAGCCCCAGCATTTT. This sequence encodes CASRVQGFQPQHF.